Each of the 3 T cell receptor beta chains below was sequenced from the same sample in a study of a mutant IDH1 vaccine in newly diagnosed glioma listed by TCRdb under 2021. The method behind the library was the immunoSEQ multiplex PCR assay. Sourced from immuneACCESS, this table was stored by TCRdb with only in-frame sequences that have V and J called. A share of the clones is absent; for the studies checked, an unresolved V gene accounts for under half, and the remainder has no known explanation. Within this sample are about 65,000 clones, with 85% of them counted one time only. The ten top clones hold approximately 3.7% of the sample. Their cognate antigens are unknown. The sample's time point label, in plain terms: week 23, last vaccination. Each vaccine dose was 300 ug of a 20-mer mutant IDH1 peptide in Montanide, given subcutaneously with topical imiquimod. Source: PBMCs, taken from a glioma patient whose treatment included an IDH1 peptide vaccine. The receptors were gathered from a man in his thirties or forties with glioma.

The gene calls are TRBV11-2 and TRBJ2-3, with TRBD1 matching 11 bases. Unmatched junction bases numbered 5, after V lost 1 base and J lost 5 bases. Per germline, CDR1 SGHAT and CDR2 FQNNGV. This CDR3 region has 16 residues. This CDR3 reads CASSLADRGRLDTQYF. In nucleotides, the CDR3 is TGTGCCAGCAGCTTAGCGGACAGGGGGCGATTAGATACGCAGTATTTT.

The CDR3: CASSSRGGLSYEQYF. The CDR3 DNA is TGTGCCAGCAGCTCCCGGGGGGGACTCTCCTACGAGCAGTACTTC. The chain has TRBV9 and TRBJ2-7; 8 bases are a match to TRBD2. J gave up 0 bases and V 4 bases, and 6 bases lay outside the gene matches. Germline CDR1 is SGDLS and CDR2 is YYNGEE. CDR3 length: 15 amino acids.

This chain uses TRBV28 with TRBJ1-5; D unclear. V gave up 3 bases and J gave up 7 bases, with 10 bases separating them. From germline, CDR1 is MDHEN and CDR2 SYDVKM. The CDR3 has 13 residues. The CDR3 nucleotides read TGTGCCAGCAGTTTTACGGGAACCCAGCCCCAGCATTTT. Translating gives CASSFTGTQPQHF.